This is a list of T cell receptor beta chains from one sample in a study of T-cell memory formation after mild COVID-19. In TCRdb, the 5' RACE reads were re-called with MiXCR into one record per CDR3 protein. The repertoire holds a few hundred thousand distinct CDR3 sequences, with less than 25% as singletons. Specimen: PBMCs or a T cell subset sorted from them (not recorded which). The source of these receptors is an adult woman who had mild COVID-19 (a few samples of this study predate the infection). Cell type and time point are not known. CDR3s include the opening cysteine and the closing phenylalanine or tryptophan. The D gene is left open where the match is weak. Clone size is stated in some rows and not others, as once, few, many or a class when expanded.

CDR3aa: CASSLRQPRYLRF
CDR3nt: TGTGCCAGCAGCTTGAGACAGCCTCGCTACCTCCGCTTC
len: 13
d_gene: -
j_gene: TRBJ1-2
abundance: many
v_gene: TRBV5-5

CDR3aa: CATSRDMWAANTGELFF
CDR3nt: TGTGCCACCAGCAGAGATATGTGGGCGGCGAACACCGGGGAGCTGTTTTTT
len: 17
d_gene: -
j_gene: TRBJ2-2
abundance: few
v_gene: TRBV15

CDR3aa: CASSPPVYGVTTDTQYF
CDR3nt: TGTGCCAGCTCACCACCGGTTTACGGGGTTACAACAGATACGCAGTATTTT
len: 17
d_gene: -
j_gene: TRBJ2-3
abundance: -
v_gene: TRBV18

CDR3aa: CASSASSSGANVLTF
CDR3nt: TGTGCCAGCAGCGCCAGCAGCTCTGGGGCCAACGTCCTGACTTTC
len: 15
d_gene: -
j_gene: TRBJ2-6
abundance: -
v_gene: TRBV7-3

CDR3aa: CASSQDLGGSYEQYF
CDR3nt: TGCGCCAGCAGCCAAGATCTTGGCGGCTCCTACGAGCAGTACTTC
len: 15
d_gene: -
j_gene: TRBJ2-7
abundance: few
v_gene: TRBV4-1

CDR3aa: CASSVASGSREQYF
CDR3nt: TGTGCCAGCAGCGTAGCCAGCGGGAGCCGCGAGCAGTACTTC
len: 14
d_gene: TRBD2
j_gene: TRBJ2-7
abundance: few
v_gene: TRBV9

CDR3aa: CAISESGGRVNSPLHF
CDR3nt: TGTGCCATCAGTGAGTCGGGGGGCAGGGTTAATTCACCCCTCCACTTT
len: 16
d_gene: -
j_gene: TRBJ1-6
abundance: -
v_gene: TRBV10-3

CDR3aa: CATSDFSGNTIYF
CDR3nt: TGTGCCACCAGTGACTTCTCTGGAAACACCATATATTTT
len: 13
d_gene: -
j_gene: TRBJ1-3
abundance: -
v_gene: TRBV24-1

CDR3aa: CASSQRFGSFAYEQYF
CDR3nt: TGCGCCAGCAGCCAACGATTCGGGAGTTTCGCCTACGAGCAGTACTTC
len: 16
d_gene: -
j_gene: TRBJ2-7
abundance: -
v_gene: TRBV4-3

CDR3aa: CASSLGQSPYNSPLHF
CDR3nt: TGCGCCAGCAGCTTAGGACAGTCCCCCTATAATTCACCCCTCCACTTT
len: 16
d_gene: -
j_gene: TRBJ1-6
abundance: -
v_gene: TRBV5-1

CDR3aa: CASRGGAGAAYNEQFF
CDR3nt: TGTGCCAGCCGAGGAGGAGCGGGGGCGGCCTACAATGAGCAGTTCTTC
len: 16
d_gene: TRBD2
j_gene: TRBJ2-1
abundance: few
v_gene: TRBV12-3/TRBV12-4

CDR3aa: CASSLTGARVNEQFF
CDR3nt: TGTGCCAGCAGCCTGACAGGAGCGCGGGTTAATGAGCAGTTCTTC
len: 15
d_gene: -
j_gene: TRBJ2-1
abundance: -
v_gene: TRBV7-2

CDR3aa: CASSLPPGVNYGYTF
CDR3nt: TGTGCCAGCAGCTTACCCCCTGGGGTTAACTATGGCTACACCTTC
len: 15
d_gene: -
j_gene: TRBJ1-2
abundance: few
v_gene: TRBV7-9

CDR3aa: CSARPDRVQPQHF
CDR3nt: TGCAGTGCTCGCCCGGACAGGGTGCAGCCCCAGCATTTT
len: 13
d_gene: TRBD1
j_gene: TRBJ1-5
abundance: few
v_gene: TRBV20-1

CDR3aa: CSARTSGGPEQFF
CDR3nt: TGCAGTGCACGGACTAGCGGGGGTCCTGAGCAGTTCTTC
len: 13
d_gene: TRBD2
j_gene: TRBJ2-1
abundance: few
v_gene: TRBV20-1

CDR3aa: CASSIYREGYTF
CDR3nt: TGTGCCAGTAGTATTTACAGGGAGGGCTACACCTTC
len: 12
d_gene: -
j_gene: TRBJ1-2
abundance: few
v_gene: TRBV19

CDR3aa: CSARVASGRPDTGELFF
CDR3nt: TGCAGTGCTAGAGTAGCTAGCGGGAGGCCTGACACCGGGGAGCTGTTTTTT
len: 17
d_gene: TRBD2
j_gene: TRBJ2-2
abundance: many
v_gene: TRBV20-1

CDR3aa: CASSLDAFAGNTIYF
CDR3nt: TGTGCCAGCAGCTTGGATGCGTTTGCAGGAAACACCATATATTTT
len: 15
d_gene: -
j_gene: TRBJ1-3
abundance: -
v_gene: TRBV5-4

CDR3aa: CASSPDGTGHGEQFF
CDR3nt: TGTGCCAGCTCACCAGACGGGACAGGTCACGGTGAGCAGTTCTTC
len: 15
d_gene: TRBD1
j_gene: TRBJ2-1
abundance: few
v_gene: TRBV18

CDR3aa: CSARAPTGSGELFF
CDR3nt: TGCAGTGCTAGAGCACCTACGGGGTCCGGGGAGCTGTTTTTT
len: 14
d_gene: -
j_gene: TRBJ2-2
abundance: -
v_gene: TRBV20-1

CDR3aa: CSANPTGSGQQFF
CDR3nt: TGCAGCGCCAACCCTACAGGGAGCGGACAGCAGTTCTTC
len: 13
d_gene: -
j_gene: TRBJ2-1
abundance: -
v_gene: TRBV29-1

CDR3aa: CAWSGSGKGQYF
CDR3nt: TGTGCCTGGAGTGGTAGCGGGAAAGGGCAGTATTTT
len: 12
d_gene: TRBD2
j_gene: TRBJ2-3
abundance: -
v_gene: TRBV30

CDR3aa: CASSPGPIAGPKGEQFF
CDR3nt: TGTGCCAGCAGCCCCGGACCCATAGCGGGGCCTAAGGGTGAGCAGTTCTTC
len: 17
d_gene: TRBD2
j_gene: TRBJ2-1
abundance: -
v_gene: TRBV7-2

CDR3aa: CASSKTGFPMLDTEAFF
CDR3nt: TGTGCCAGTAGTAAAACAGGGTTCCCCATGTTGGACACTGAAGCTTTCTTT
len: 17
d_gene: -
j_gene: TRBJ1-1
abundance: few
v_gene: TRBV19

CDR3aa: CASGPSWEDTQYF
CDR3nt: TGTGCCAGCGGGCCTAGCTGGGAAGATACGCAGTATTTT
len: 13
d_gene: -
j_gene: TRBJ2-3
abundance: many
v_gene: TRBV2

CDR3aa: CASSYSPGAGNEKLFF
CDR3nt: TGTGCCAGCAGTTACTCGCCAGGTGCCGGGAATGAAAAACTGTTTTTT
len: 16
d_gene: -
j_gene: TRBJ1-4
abundance: few
v_gene: TRBV6-2/TRBV6-3

CDR3aa: CASSTGGANTGELFF
CDR3nt: TGTGCCAGCTCCACAGGAGGGGCGAACACCGGGGAGCTGTTTTTT
len: 15
d_gene: -
j_gene: TRBJ2-2
abundance: once
v_gene: TRBV7-2

CDR3aa: CASSPPNRGETQYF
CDR3nt: TGTGCCAGCTCACCACCGAACAGGGGGGAGACCCAGTACTTC
len: 14
d_gene: TRBD1
j_gene: TRBJ2-5
abundance: -
v_gene: TRBV18

CDR3aa: CASSQVRGTNVQYF
CDR3nt: TGTGCCAGCAGCCAAGTGCGCGGGACTAATGTGCAGTACTTC
len: 14
d_gene: TRBD2
j_gene: TRBJ2-7
abundance: -
v_gene: TRBV14

CDR3aa: CASSLNSGLSSYEQYF
CDR3nt: TGTGCCAGCAGCTTAAATAGCGGGCTTAGCTCCTACGAGCAGTACTTC
len: 16
d_gene: TRBD2
j_gene: TRBJ2-7
abundance: -
v_gene: TRBV7-6

CDR3aa: CASSLAIVGGEQYF
CDR3nt: TGTGCCAGCAGCTTAGCGATAGTCGGGGGCGAGCAGTACTTC
len: 14
d_gene: -
j_gene: TRBJ2-7
abundance: -
v_gene: TRBV7-9

CDR3aa: CASANFESNQPQHF
CDR3nt: TGTGCCAGCGCTAACTTCGAGAGCAATCAGCCCCAGCATTTT
len: 14
d_gene: -
j_gene: TRBJ1-5
abundance: -
v_gene: TRBV25-1

CDR3aa: CASSLGYGINTGELFF
CDR3nt: TGTGCCAGCAGCTTGGGTTACGGGATTAACACCGGGGAGCTGTTTTTT
len: 16
d_gene: -
j_gene: TRBJ2-2
abundance: -
v_gene: TRBV11-1

CDR3aa: CASSQTGSWNTEAFF
CDR3nt: TGTGCCAGCAGTCAGACAGGGTCATGGAACACTGAAGCTTTCTTT
len: 15
d_gene: TRBD1
j_gene: TRBJ1-1
abundance: -
v_gene: TRBV3-1

CDR3aa: CASSYRNARGPMSNEQFF
CDR3nt: TGTGCCAGCAGTTACCGGAACGCGCGGGGGCCCATGAGCAATGAGCAGTTCTTC
len: 18
d_gene: -
j_gene: TRBJ2-1
abundance: once
v_gene: TRBV6-6

CDR3aa: CASSLALGPTYEQYF
CDR3nt: TGTGCCAGCAGCTTAGCGTTAGGGCCCACCTACGAGCAGTACTTC
len: 15
d_gene: -
j_gene: TRBJ2-7
abundance: few
v_gene: TRBV7-9

CDR3aa: CASSEAPRGAGELFF
CDR3nt: TGTGCCAGCAGTGAAGCCCCCAGGGGAGCCGGGGAGCTGTTTTTT
len: 15
d_gene: -
j_gene: TRBJ2-2
abundance: -
v_gene: TRBV2

CDR3aa: CASSSEGGSTDTQYF
CDR3nt: TGTGCCAGCAGCTCTGAGGGAGGCAGCACAGATACGCAGTATTTT
len: 15
d_gene: -
j_gene: TRBJ2-3
abundance: -
v_gene: TRBV7-8

CDR3aa: CASSLDRLYTF
CDR3nt: TGTGCCAGCAGCTTGGACCGGCTCTACACCTTC
len: 11
d_gene: -
j_gene: TRBJ1-2
abundance: few
v_gene: TRBV12-3/TRBV12-4

CDR3aa: CATRGTSGSGELFF
CDR3nt: TGTGCCACCCGGGGGACTAGCGGGAGCGGGGAGCTGTTTTTT
len: 14
d_gene: TRBD2
j_gene: TRBJ2-2
abundance: -
v_gene: TRBV24-1

CDR3aa: CASSGSTGGTNTGELFF
CDR3nt: TGTGCCAGCAGCGGTTCGACGGGGGGAACGAACACCGGGGAGCTGTTTTTT
len: 17
d_gene: TRBD2
j_gene: TRBJ2-2
abundance: -
v_gene: TRBV9

CDR3aa: CAISEGGELVNEQFF
CDR3nt: TGTGCCATCAGCGAGGGGGGAGAACTGGTCAATGAGCAGTTCTTC
len: 15
d_gene: -
j_gene: TRBJ2-1
abundance: few
v_gene: TRBV10-3

CDR3aa: CASRPGQSPQETQYF
CDR3nt: TGTGCCAGCAGGCCGGGACAGAGTCCCCAAGAGACCCAGTACTTC
len: 15
d_gene: TRBD1
j_gene: TRBJ2-5
abundance: few
v_gene: TRBV7-2